A selection of T cell receptor beta chains follows, all from one sample in a study of shared clonotypes between healthy human individuals. TCRdb's copy holds only in-frame clones and misses some; the assay was immunoSEQ multiplex PCR. This sample has millions of clones, with approximately 90% found just once. Sequencing was performed on naive CD4+ T cells sorted from blood. The receptors shown here come from a man aged 18 to 30 in good health. The CDR3 runs from the conserved cysteine through the conserved F or W. D genes are given only for firm matches. Not every row has a clone size; where given, it reads once, few, many or a size class.

j_call clone_size v_call d_call cdr3_nt cdr3_aa
TRBJ2-2 NA TRBV11-3 NA TGTGCCAGCAGCTTAGCTGAGAACACCGGGGAGCTGTTTTTT CASSLAENTGELFF
TRBJ2-5 NA TRBV7-8 NA TGTGCCTCCCGAAGAGGAGCGGGAGAGACCCAGTACTTC CASRRGAGETQYF
TRBJ2-5 NA TRBV7-9 NA TGTGCCAGCTCCCCGGGACAAAAAAGCGAGACCCAGTACTTC CASSPGQKSETQYF
TRBJ2-7 once TRBV18 TRBD2 TGTGCCAGCTCACCACCGCGAGCGGGATCCCACTACGAGCAGTACTTC CASSPPRAGSHYEQYF
TRBJ1-5 NA TRBV6-6 NA TGTGCCAGCAGTTTTCCGGGGAATCAGCCCCAGCATTTT CASSFPGNQPQHF
TRBJ1-2 NA TRBV18 TRBD1 TGTGCCAGCTCACCTCCCGGGACAGGAGCTAACTATGGCTACACCTTC CASSPPGTGANYGYTF
TRBJ2-5 NA TRBV19 TRBD1 TGTGCCAGTAGTGCGGGGACAGGGTCAGAGACCCAGTACTTC CASSAGTGSETQYF
TRBJ1-6 NA TRBV10-3 NA TGTGCCATCAGCGCTGACGGTTTCTCCTATAATTCACCCCTCCACTTT CAISADGFSYNSPLHF
TRBJ2-3 NA TRBV5-1 TRBD2 TGCGCCAGCAGCTTGCTAGCGGGGTCCACAGATACGCAGTATTTT CASSLLAGSTDTQYF
TRBJ2-7 NA TRBV5-1 NA TGCGCCAGCTCGACAGAAGGACACTACGAGCAGTACTTC CASSTEGHYEQYF
TRBJ1-3 NA TRBV18 NA TGTGCCAGCTCACAGGGGGGAGCCTCTGGAAACACCATATATTTT CASSQGGASGNTIYF
TRBJ2-1 NA TRBV4-1 TRBD2 TGCGCCAGCAGCCAAGCGGGAGGCAGTATTAAGTACAATGAGCAGTTCTTC CASSQAGGSIKYNEQFF
TRBJ1-5 NA TRBV28 NA TGTGCCAGCAGTTTACGGGCACAGCCCCAGCATTTT CASSLRAQPQHF
TRBJ1-6 once TRBV4-2 TRBD1 TGTGCCAGCAGCCGACAGGGGGAAGGTTCACCCCTCCACTTT CASSRQGEGSPLHF
TRBJ2-1 once TRBV14 TRBD2 TGTGCCAGCAGCCGCCAACTAGCGGGAGCATCTCAGCAGTTCTTC CASSRQLAGASQQFF
TRBJ2-1 once TRBV5-6 TRBD2 TGTGCCAGCAGCTTGCCTCTCATAGCGGGAGGGGTCAATGAGCAGTTCTTC CASSLPLIAGGVNEQFF
TRBJ2-5 NA TRBV19 TRBD2 TGTGCCAGTAGTATAGATCTTTGGCTAGCGGAGGAGACCCAGTACTTC CASSIDLWLAEETQYF
TRBJ2-3 NA TRBV27 NA TGTGCCAGCAGTCTGGGGACAATCCGAACGGATACGCAGTATTTT CASSLGTIRTDTQYF
TRBJ1-4 few TRBV29-1 NA TGCAGCGTTTCACCACAGGGCGAAAAACTGTTTTTT CSVSPQGEKLFF
TRBJ2-1 NA TRBV9 NA TGTGCCAGCAGCGTAGCCACGGGTGAGCAGTTCTTC CASSVATGEQFF
TRBJ1-4 NA TRBV14 TRBD1 TGTGCCAGCAGCCTGGGACAGGGATATGAAAAACTGTTTTTT CASSLGQGYEKLFF
TRBJ2-3 NA TRBV4-1 TRBD1 TGCGCCAGCAGCTCGCCCGCCGGGACAGATAGCACAGATACGCAGTATTTT CASSSPAGTDSTDTQYF
TRBJ2-7 few TRBV7-7 NA TGTGCTAGCAGCTCGCAGCTCTCCGGCGAGCAGTACTTC CASSSQLSGEQYF
TRBJ1-3 NA TRBV2 NA TGTGCCAGCACCCGGGCCGGGACATCACCTGGAAACACCATATATTTT CASTRAGTSPGNTIYF
TRBJ2-3 NA TRBV30 NA TGTGCCTGGAGTACTCACGGACAAACGCAGTATTTT CAWSTHGQTQYF
TRBJ1-6 few TRBV30 TRBD1 TGTGCCTTTGACAGGGGAAATTGGTCACCCCTCCACTTT CAFDRGNWSPLHF
TRBJ2-2 NA TRBV30 TRBD1 TGTGCCTGGAGTCACAGGGGAGCCGGGGAGCTGTTTTTT CAWSHRGAGELFF
TRBJ2-7 NA TRBV6-5 NA TGTGCCAGCAGTTACTCGGGGGAAGGACCCAAGTACTTC CASSYSGEGPKYF
TRBJ2-5 NA TRBV6-6 TRBD1 TGTGCCAGCATCAGGGGGCGCGGAGAGACCCAGTACTTC CASIRGRGETQYF
TRBJ2-1 NA TRBV5-1 NA TGCGCCAGCAGCTTAGGAGGCGGGGAGGGGGATGAGCAGTTCTTC CASSLGGGEGDEQFF
TRBJ1-1 few TRBV29-1 NA TGCAGCGTTGAGAAACAGGAGCCGAACACTGAAGCTTTCTTT CSVEKQEPNTEAFF
TRBJ1-1 few TRBV6-1 NA TGTGCCAGCAGACCGATTGAAACTGAAGCTTTCTTT CASRPIETEAFF
TRBJ1-1 few TRBV27 NA TGTGCCAGCAGGGAAAAGGGCTTTACTGAAGCTTTCTTT CASREKGFTEAFF
TRBJ1-1 NA TRBV18 NA TGTGCCAGCTCACTGGAGGCAGGGTTTCCTCTCTCCGAAGCTTTCTTT CASSLEAGFPLSEAFF
TRBJ2-7 NA TRBV6-5 TRBD1 TGTGCCAGCAGCCCCCGGGACAGGGGAATCTACGAGCAGTACTTC CASSPRDRGIYEQYF
TRBJ1-6 NA TRBV2 TRBD1 TGTGCCAGCACGAGGGACAGGGGCTCCTATAATTCACCCCTCCACTTT CASTRDRGSYNSPLHF
TRBJ1-2 NA TRBV6-5 NA TGTGCCAGCAGTTACTCGCAGGATCACTACACCTTC CASSYSQDHYTF
TRBJ2-3 NA TRBV30 NA TGTGCCTGGAGCGGCGGGACGGCAGATACGCAGTATTTT CAWSGGTADTQYF
TRBJ2-5 NA TRBV13 NA TGTGCCAGCAGCCGGGAAACCTCAACTAGTGGTGAGACCCAGTACTTC CASSRETSTSGETQYF
TRBJ1-5 NA TRBV21-1 NA TGTGCCAGCAGCAAAGTTCATTGGACAGGGAATAATCAGCCCCAGCATTTT CASSKVHWTGNNQPQHF
TRBJ1-3 NA TRBV10-3 NA TGTGCCATCAGTGAGTCAGGACAGCGGGCGGGAAACACCATATATTTT CAISESGQRAGNTIYF
TRBJ2-1 NA TRBV6-5 NA TGTGCCAGCAGTTACTCGAGTAGCGGCTCCTACAATGAGCAGTTCTTC CASSYSSSGSYNEQFF
TRBJ2-1 NA TRBV28 NA TGTGCCAGCAGTTCCAGGGGCCTGGGGTACAATGAGCAGTTCTTC CASSSRGLGYNEQFF
TRBJ2-5 NA TRBV10-2 NA TGCGCCAGCAGTGAGTCGGTAGGGGGGCCCCAAGAGACCCAGTACTTC CASSESVGGPQETQYF
TRBJ1-6 NA TRBV21-1 NA TGTGCCAGCAGCAAAGTTAAAGGACAGGGAGGTTCACCCCTCCACTTT CASSKVKGQGGSPLHF
TRBJ2-4 NA TRBV19 NA TGTGCCAGTAGGGGGCCGGCCCTAGCCAAAAACATTCAGTACTTC CASRGPALAKNIQYF
TRBJ2-5 NA TRBV9 NA TGTGCCAGCAGCAAGGACGGACTTTCTCAAGAGACCCAGTACTTC CASSKDGLSQETQYF
TRBJ1-2 NA TRBV6-1 NA TGTGCCAGCAGTGTCGAACAGGGAGGCTATGGCTACACCTTC CASSVEQGGYGYTF
TRBJ2-7 NA TRBV4-1 TRBD2 TGCGCCAGCTCCCAACAACCCCCCGTAGCGGGATCCCTCCTCGAGCAGTACTTC CASSQQPPVAGSLLEQYF
TRBJ1-4 few TRBV5-4 NA TGTGCCAGCAGCTCGCAGGGCAAGGTTGAAAAACTGTTTTTT CASSSQGKVEKLFF
TRBJ2-3 NA TRBV30 NA TGTGCCTGGAGTGTATGGGCCCAGGGAACAGATACGCAGTATTTT CAWSVWAQGTDTQYF
TRBJ2-2 NA TRBV5-1 TRBD2 TGCGCCAGCAGCCCCTCGATAGCGGGGGGGCCGAACACCGGGGAGCTGTTTTTT CASSPSIAGGPNTGELFF
TRBJ2-7 NA TRBV30 NA TGTGCCTGGAGTGGGGGTCTCGGCAGGGCCTCCTACGAGCAGTACTTC CAWSGGLGRASYEQYF